Below, 5 T cell receptor beta chains from the same sample are listed, as sequenced in a study of monozygotic twins with inflammatory bowel disease. TCRdb re-called the 5' RACE reads; one entry per CDR3 protein, DNA not given. The sample has more than 300,000 distinct CDR3 sequences. The sample was blood. The receptors were gathered from a human donor with ulcerative colitis or Crohn's disease, or a healthy co-twin of an affected twin (not recorded which).

V is TRBV4-2 and J is TRBJ2-2; TCRdb calls TRBD1, which cannot be checked without DNA. In germline, CDR1 is LGHNA, CDR2 YNFKEQ. The CDR3 extends over 19 amino acids. The CDR3 loop reads CASSQEGDGQGWTSGELFF.

The CDR3 loop is CATSRDGRENTEAFF. The J gene is TRBJ1-1, the V gene TRBV15; TCRdb's assignment of TRBD1 cannot be checked, as there is no DNA. Germline-derived CDR1 and CDR2 are LNHNV and YYDKDF (reference sequence). There are 15 residues in the CDR3.

This chain joins TRBV20-1 and TRBJ1-4; TCRdb gives TRBD1 as the D gene, but with no DNA this cannot be confirmed. CDR1 and CDR2 (germline): DFQATT, SNEGSKA (reference sequence). The CDR3 is 17 residues long. The CDR3 spells CSARDREGQAINEKLFF.

This sequence joins TRBV6-2 or TRBV6-3 and TRBJ2-1; TCRdb's D call, TRBD2, is unchecked because there is no DNA. Germline loops: CDR1 MNHEY, CDR2 SVGEGT. This CDR3 region has 22 residues. The CDR3 loop reads CASSYPTLAGALATQNYNEQFF.

V and J are TRBV7-9 and TRBJ2-5; TCRdb lists TRBD2, though no DNA is available to test this call. Germline V lookup: CDR1 SEHNR, CDR2 FQNEAQ (reference sequence). The CDR3 loop spans 15 amino acids. This CDR3 reads CASSLVPSGAETQYF.